These 19 T cell receptor beta chains were sequenced from one sample in a study of cytotoxic CD8 clonotypes in ibrutinib-treated CLL. Using immunoSEQ multiplex PCR, the repertoire was profiled, and TCRdb retains in-frame clones only, with some absent. In the table there are 100,000 to 150,000 clones, approximately 83% of which are singletons. The sequencing here drew on PBMCs, taken after 24 months of ibrutinib treatment. These receptors were obtained from a human donor with chronic lymphocytic leukemia.

The chain has TRBV4-2 and TRBJ2-5; maybe TRBD1 (6 bases). CDR3 size: 19 residues. Trimming stripped 2 bases from V and 1 base from J, with 23 bases between. Per germline, CDR1 LGHNA and CDR2 YNFKEQ. CDR3 bases: TGTGCCAGCAGCCAATCAGATCCTCACAGGGATTGGGTCCAAGAGACCCAGTACTTC. This codes for CASSQSDPHRDWVQETQYF.

The chain joins TRBV9 to TRBJ1-2; unclear D gene. Trimming shortened V by 3 bases and J by 0 bases, and 12 bases separated the two germline ends. The CDR3 has 15 residues. From germline, CDR1 is SGDLS and CDR2 YYNGEE. CDR3 sequence: CASSGNSASNYGYTF. The CDR3, as DNA: TGTGCCAGCAGCGGTAACAGTGCCTCTAACTATGGCTACACCTTC.

This chain links TRBV29-1 with TRBJ2-7; D is unclear. CDR3 length: 14 amino acids. The germline CDR1 and CDR2 sequences are SQVTM and ANQGSEA. The V gene lost 6 bases and the J gene lost 0 bases, with 15 bases spanning the gap. The CDR3 DNA is TGCAGCGTGGGCCTGGACCTAAGCTCCTACGAGCAGTACTTC. It translates to CSVGLDLSSYEQYF.

The genes are TRBV12-5 and TRBJ2-7, with 9 bases aligning to TRBD1. Germline lookup yields CDR1 LGHNT and CDR2 FRNRAP. CDR3 length: 14 amino acids. The J segment lost 5 bases and the V segment lost 5 bases, leaving 7 bases of the junction unmatched. CDR3 nucleotides: TGTGCTAGTGGTCCGGGACAGGGCTATAACGAGCAGTACTTC. It yields the protein CASGPGQGYNEQYF.

This chain connects TRBV7-9 to TRBJ1-2; D is unresolved. V was clipped by 2 bases and J by 5 bases, with 12 bases between them. The germline V gene encodes CDR1 SEHNR and CDR2 FQNEAQ (reference sequence). The CDR3 is 14 amino acids. The CDR3 spells CASSLSAQYYGYTF. The DNA of the CDR3 is TGTGCCAGCAGCTTATCCGCCCAGTATTATGGCTACACCTTC.

The rearrangement joins TRBV11-2 to TRBJ2-3, with 12 nucleotides matching TRBD2. V trimming: 5 bases; J trimming: 5 bases; junction bases outside the gene matches: 11. Germline CDR1 is SGHAT and CDR2 is FQNNGV. This CDR3 spans 17 amino acids. The CDR3 sequence: CASSPTIAGLAGDTQYF. CDR3 coding DNA: TGTGCCAGCAGCCCAACAATAGCGGGACTAGCGGGAGATACGCAGTATTTT.

The chain couples TRBV10-3 to TRBJ1-2, with D tentatively TRBD1 (5 bases). The CDR3 length is 14 residues. V lost 3 bases and J 8 bases, leaving 16 bases between the germline ends. Germline CDR1 reads ENHRY; CDR2 reads SYGVKD. The CDR3 DNA is TGTGCCATCAGTGACAGGGTCGGGAGCTCAGGCTACACCTTC. This codes for CAISDRVGSSGYTF.

This rearrangement joins TRBV18 to TRBJ1-2; 10 bases align to TRBD1. CDR1 is KGHSH and CDR2 is LQKENI in the germline V gene. CDR3 length: 15 residues. Unmatched junction bases numbered 10, after V lost 6 bases and J lost 6 bases. CDR3 protein: CASSVKTGGADGYTF. CDR3 DNA sequence: TGTGCCAGCTCCGTGAAGACAGGGGGCGCGGATGGCTACACCTTC.

The chain links TRBV10-3 to TRBJ2-7; 10 nucleotides agree with TRBD1. After removal of 7 bases from V and 3 bases from J, the junction contained 9 bases not matched to a gene. This CDR3 contains 15 residues. Germline values: CDR1 ENHRY, CDR2 SYGVKD. In nucleotides, the CDR3 is TGTGCCATCAAGTCCCCGGGACAGGGGCTCTACGAGCAGTACTTC. Translating it yields CAIKSPGQGLYEQYF.

DNA of the CDR3: TGCAGCGATTGGACGGCCGGGGGCTACACCTTC. As protein: CSDWTAGGYTF. V is TRBV29-1 and J is TRBJ1-2; D unresolved. Deletions cut 7 bases from V and 8 bases from J, with 14 bases between. The CDR3 runs to 11 residues. The germline CDR1 and CDR2 sequences are SQVTM and ANQGSEA.

The gene calls are TRBV6-1 and TRBJ2-1; 11 bases align to TRBD2. Germline lookup yields CDR1 MNHNS and CDR2 SASEGT. V was clipped by 2 bases and J by 5 bases; unmatched bases: 8. The CDR3 contains 17 residues. The CDR3 sequence is CASSESSGTSGNNEQFF. The CDR3 DNA follows: TGTGCCAGCAGTGAATCCTCCGGGACTAGCGGAAACAATGAGCAGTTCTTC.

The chain uses TRBV19 and TRBJ2-5; TRBD2 agrees at 9 bases. The V gene's germline CDR1 is LNHDA and CDR2 SQIVND (reference sequence). J lost 5 bases, V lost 6 bases, and 7 bases had no gene match. The CDR3 consists of 14 residues. The CDR3 sequence is CASSLAGQEETQYF. In DNA form, the CDR3 reads TGTGCCAGTAGCCTAGCGGGGCAGGAGGAGACCCAGTACTTC.

The chain combines TRBV18 with TRBJ2-5, with no clear D. Germline values: CDR1 KGHSH, CDR2 LQKENI. The germline V and J ends were trimmed by 2 bases and 5 bases, with 12 bases remaining between them. This CDR3 has 14 amino acids. CDR3 amino acids: CASSPVGLVETQYF. The CDR3 DNA reads as TGTGCCAGCTCACCAGTAGGGCTAGTGGAGACCCAGTACTTC.

The J gene is TRBJ1-4, the V gene TRBV2, with 7 bases that match TRBD1. The CDR3 contains 15 residues. The germline gives CDR1 SNHLY, CDR2 FYNNEI. V lost 5 bases, J lost 4 bases, and 7 bases stayed unmatched. The CDR3 DNA is TGTGCCAGCAGTTTACAGGGGATAAATAATGAAAAACTGTTTTTT. Protein: CASSLQGINNEKLFF.

The chain links TRBV25-1 to TRBJ1-3; D is uncertain. The CDR3 is 14 amino acids. Trimming took off 1 base at V and 2 bases at J, with 6 bases between the two ends. Per germline, CDR1 MGHDK and CDR2 SYGVNS. CDR3 region: CASSEWTTGNTIYF. Written as DNA, the CDR3 is TGTGCCAGCAGTGAATGGACTACTGGAAACACCATATATTTT.

The V and J genes are TRBV7-9 and TRBJ2-7; perhaps TRBD2 as D (7 bases). CDR1 and CDR2 from the germline V gene are SEHNR and FQNEAQ (reference sequence). Trimming stripped 7 bases from V and 0 bases from J, with 16 bases between. This CDR3 has 15 amino acids. CDR3 in DNA: TGTGCCAGCATGCGAGGGGGGGGATTCTCCTACGAGCAGTACTTC. As protein: CASMRGGGFSYEQYF.

This clone showed up just once. At one end, the junction sequence differs from germline, possibly due to a read error. The chain's CDR3 is CASSLGTQGLGF. CDR3 bases: TGTGCCAGCAGCTTGGGGACACAAGGTTTGGGCTTC. The genes are TRBV5-4 and TRBJ2-7, with D perhaps TRBD1 (5 bases). The CDR3 is 12 amino acids. Germline loops: CDR1 SGHNT, CDR2 YYREEE (reference sequence).

On this clone: Other DNA sequences within the sample encode an identical CDR3. This chain joins TRBV28 and TRBJ1-5; D gene unclear. Deletions cut 2 bases from V and 4 bases from J, with 3 bases between. The CDR3 runs to 12 residues. Germline assignment: CDR1 MDHEN and CDR2 SYDVKM. The CDR3 loop reads CASSLLNQPQHF. The CDR3 nucleotides read TGTGCCAGCAGTTTACTAAATCAGCCCCAGCATTTT.

The chain links TRBV7-3 to TRBJ2-1, with 7 bases aligning to TRBD2. V gave up 2 bases and J gave up 9 bases; unmatched junction bases: 7. The CDR3 consists of 14 residues. Per germline, CDR1 SGHTA and CDR2 FQGTGA. In DNA form, the CDR3 reads TGTGCCAGCAGCTTAGCGGGAGAGGCGGGTGAGCAGTTCTTC. As protein: CASSLAGEAGEQFF.